This TCR beta chain was recorded in a study of blood T cell repertoires in COVID-19. Overall study context: T cells, B-cell-depleted T cells, or PBMCs supplied cDNA or gDNA.

Using immunoSEQ multiplex PCR, the repertoire was profiled, and TCRdb retains in-frame clones only, with some absent. The data show about 160,000 clones, roughly 80% seen once. In its sample, this clone was seen a few times. This receptor was identified in a woman in her fifties or sixties who had recovered from COVID-19. The sequencing sample was made of PBMCs or T cells enriched from blood (not recorded which).

CDR3 loop: CASRGAGYGYTF. The DNA for the CDR3 is TGTGCCAGCAGAGGGGCCGGCTATGGCTACACCTTC. The V gene is TRBV27, the J gene TRBJ1-2; possible D gene TRBD1, 5 bases. CDR3 length: 12 amino acids. CDR1 is MNHEY and CDR2 is SMNVEV in the germline V gene (reference sequence). Between the trimmed V and J ends, which lost 6 bases and 4 bases, there was a span of 9 bases.